This TCR beta chain was sequenced for a study of spatial heterogeneity in lung cancer. Study-level information: Sequencing consistently turned up more beta-chain sequences than alpha-chain sequences. Mean representation of each unique TCR and UMI combination in the raw reads exceeded nine occurrences.

TCRdb recomputed calls from the 5' RACE reads with MiXCR, one row per CDR3 protein. The sample lists 13,000 or so distinct CDR3 sequences, around 3.1% occurring once. Study observations and caveats: Of tumor T cells, an estimated coverage of around 7% was reached for alpha chains and 13% for beta chains. One measure, the expanded intratumoral alpha and beta TCR count, tracked tumor mutation counts.

Trimming removed 4 bases from V and 4 bases from J, with 16 bases in between. The CDR3 has 15 residues. This clonotype appeared many times. Its target is unknown. Time point of the sample: sample taken at primary tumor resection. The donors comprised about 70 untreated early-stage non-small cell lung cancer patients. This specimen was lung tumor tissue, taken at surgery. The chain couples TRBV12-3 or TRBV12-4 to TRBJ1-2; possibly TRBD1 for D (6 bases). The sequence was collected from a male donor with early-stage non-small cell lung cancer. CDR3 loop: CASSSLAGGPYGYTF. DNA for the CDR3: TGTGCCAGCAGTTCGTTGGCCGGGGGCCCCTATGGCTACACCTTC.